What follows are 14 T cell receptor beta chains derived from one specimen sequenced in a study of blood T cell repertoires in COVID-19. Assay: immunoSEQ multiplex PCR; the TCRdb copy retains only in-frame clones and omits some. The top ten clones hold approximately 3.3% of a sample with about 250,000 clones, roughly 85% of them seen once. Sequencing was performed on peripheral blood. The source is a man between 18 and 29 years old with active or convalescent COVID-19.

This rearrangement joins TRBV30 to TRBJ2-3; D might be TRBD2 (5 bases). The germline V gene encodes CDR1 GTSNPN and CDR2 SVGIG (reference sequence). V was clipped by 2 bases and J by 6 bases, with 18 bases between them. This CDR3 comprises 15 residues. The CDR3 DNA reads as TGTGCCTGGAGTTATCCCGGCCCTGGCGGGGATACGCAGTATTTT. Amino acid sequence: CAWSYPGPGGDTQYF.

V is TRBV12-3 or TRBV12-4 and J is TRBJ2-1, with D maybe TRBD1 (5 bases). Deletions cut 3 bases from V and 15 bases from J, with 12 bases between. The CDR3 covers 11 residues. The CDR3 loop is CASSLGIGVFF. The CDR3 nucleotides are TGTGCCAGCAGTTTGGGGATAGGGGTGTTCTTC.

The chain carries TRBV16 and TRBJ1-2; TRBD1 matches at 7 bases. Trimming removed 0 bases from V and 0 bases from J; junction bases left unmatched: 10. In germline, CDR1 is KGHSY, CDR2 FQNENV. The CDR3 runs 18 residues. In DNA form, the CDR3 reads TGTGCCAGCAGCCAATCCCACAGGGGCCGTCAAGCTAACTATGGCTACACCTTC. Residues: CASSQSHRGRQANYGYTF.

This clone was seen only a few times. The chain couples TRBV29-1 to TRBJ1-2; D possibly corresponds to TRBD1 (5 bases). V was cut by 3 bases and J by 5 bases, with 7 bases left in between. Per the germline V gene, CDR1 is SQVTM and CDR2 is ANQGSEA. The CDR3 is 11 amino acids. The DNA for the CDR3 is TGCAGCGTTGATTCAGGGTATGGCTACACCTTC. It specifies CSVDSGYGYTF.

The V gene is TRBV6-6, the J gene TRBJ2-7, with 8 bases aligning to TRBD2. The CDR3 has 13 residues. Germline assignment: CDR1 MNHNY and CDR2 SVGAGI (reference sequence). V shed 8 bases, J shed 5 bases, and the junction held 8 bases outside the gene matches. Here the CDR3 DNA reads TGTGCCAGCCGCTGGGAGCGGGAGAACGAGCAGTACTTC. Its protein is CASRWERENEQYF.

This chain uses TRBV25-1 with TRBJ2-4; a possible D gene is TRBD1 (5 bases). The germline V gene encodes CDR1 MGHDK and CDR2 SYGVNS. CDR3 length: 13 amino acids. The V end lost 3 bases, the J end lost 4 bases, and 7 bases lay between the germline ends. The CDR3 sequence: CASSETVKNIQYF. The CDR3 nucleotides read TGTGCCAGCAGTGAGACAGTAAAAAACATTCAGTACTTC.

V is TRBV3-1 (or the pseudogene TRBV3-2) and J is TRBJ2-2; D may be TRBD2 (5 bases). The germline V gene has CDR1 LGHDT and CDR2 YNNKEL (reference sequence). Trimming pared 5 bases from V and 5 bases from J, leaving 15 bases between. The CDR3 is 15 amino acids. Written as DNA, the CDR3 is TGTGCCAGCAGCTCAACTAGGGTGGGAACCGGGGAGCTGTTTTTT. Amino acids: CASSSTRVGTGELFF.

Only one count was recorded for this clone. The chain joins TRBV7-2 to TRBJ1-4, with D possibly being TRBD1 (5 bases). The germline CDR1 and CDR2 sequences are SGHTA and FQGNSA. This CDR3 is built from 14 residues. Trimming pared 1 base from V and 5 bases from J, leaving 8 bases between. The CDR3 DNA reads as TGTGCCAGCAGCTTAGAGTCAGGGAATGAAAAACTGTTTTTT. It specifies CASSLESGNEKLFF.

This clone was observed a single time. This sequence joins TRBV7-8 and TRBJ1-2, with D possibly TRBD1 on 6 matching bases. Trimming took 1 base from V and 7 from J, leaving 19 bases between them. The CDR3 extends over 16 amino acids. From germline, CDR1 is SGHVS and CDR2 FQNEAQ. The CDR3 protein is CASSLGLEARGSGYTF. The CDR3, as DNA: TGTGCCAGCAGCTTAGGGCTAGAAGCAAGGGGGTCTGGCTACACCTTC.

As DNA, the CDR3 is TGTGCCAGCAGCGAATCCGGGACAGGCACCTACGAGCAGTACTTC. The encoded protein is CASSESGTGTYEQYF. The V and J genes are TRBV9 and TRBJ2-7, with 8 bases aligning to TRBD1. CDR3 size: 15 residues. The J segment lost 2 bases and the V segment lost 3 bases, leaving 7 bases of the junction unmatched. CDR1 and CDR2 from the germline V gene are SGDLS and YYNGEE.

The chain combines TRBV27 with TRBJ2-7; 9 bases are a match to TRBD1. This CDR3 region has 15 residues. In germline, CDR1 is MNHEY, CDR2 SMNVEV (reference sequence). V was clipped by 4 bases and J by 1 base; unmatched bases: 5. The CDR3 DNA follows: TGTGCCAGCAGTTCCGGGACAGGGATTTCCTACGAGCAGTACTTC. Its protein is CASSSGTGISYEQYF.

CDR3 in DNA: TGTGCCAGCAGCTTAGAAGGGGGGCTAGCGGAACATCACAAAGATACGCAGTATTTT. Amino acids: CASSLEGGLAEHHKDTQYF. This chain uses TRBV11-2 with TRBJ2-3; a weak D match, TRBD2 (7 bases). The CDR3 is 19 residues long. V lost 0 bases and J 5 bases, leaving 24 bases between the germline ends. CDR1 and CDR2 (germline): SGHAT, FQNNGV.

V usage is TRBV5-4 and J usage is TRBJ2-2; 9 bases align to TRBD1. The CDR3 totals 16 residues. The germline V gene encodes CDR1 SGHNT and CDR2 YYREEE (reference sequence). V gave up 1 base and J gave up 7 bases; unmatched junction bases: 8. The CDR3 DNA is TGTGCCAGCAGCTTGCAGGGACAGGGAGGGGGCGGGGAGCTGTTTTTT. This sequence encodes CASSLQGQGGGGELFF.

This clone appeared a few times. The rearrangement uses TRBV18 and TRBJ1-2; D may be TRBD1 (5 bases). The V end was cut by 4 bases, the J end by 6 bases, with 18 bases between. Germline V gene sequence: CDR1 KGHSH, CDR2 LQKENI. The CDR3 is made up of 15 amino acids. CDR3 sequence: CASSLTGAQRDGYTF. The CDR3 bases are TGTGCCAGCTCACTCACCGGGGCCCAGCGGGATGGCTACACCTTC. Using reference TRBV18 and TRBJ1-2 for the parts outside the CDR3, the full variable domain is NAGVMQNPRHLVRRRGQEARLRCSPMKGHSHVYWYRQLPEEGLKFMVYLQKENIIDESGMPKERFSAEFPKEGPSILRIQQVVRGDSAAYFCASSLTGAQRDGYTFGSGTRLTVV.